This paragraph reports one T cell receptor (beta chain). The PCR contained 60 Vbeta and 13 Jbeta primers. Profiling relied on immunoSEQ multiplex PCR, and the TCRdb table lists in-frame clones only, not all of them. The sample lists more than 130,000 clones, around three quarters occurring once. This entry comes from a study of cytomegalovirus exposure and HLA in healthy donors. V dropped 5 bases and J dropped 1; count of bases not matched to a gene: 3. CDR3 length equals 14 residues. Germline-derived CDR1 and CDR2 are SGHTA and FQGNSA. The chain recombines TRBV7-2 with TRBJ2-5; 8 nucleotides align to TRBD1. This sequence was found in a man aged 30-40 years in good health and CMV-seronegative. Sequenced: PBMCs. CDR3 sequence (DNA): TGTGCCAGCAGCCCCGGACAGGGCCAAGAGACCCAGTACTTC. It translates to CASSPGQGQETQYF.